This T cell receptor beta chain was captured by sequencing in a study of blood T cell repertoires in COVID-19. Sequencing used immunoSEQ multiplex PCR; TCRdb keeps in-frame clones, though not all of them. This repertoire shows more than 110,000 clones, about 80% found once; its top ten account for 3% to 4.5%. Sequences were obtained from peripheral blood. The TCR comes from a man aged 60-69 years with acute or convalescent COVID-19.

CDR3 DNA: TGTGCCAGCAGCCCTAGCGGGACGAACACCGGGGAGCTGTTTTTT. Its protein is CASSPSGTNTGELFF. The chain carries TRBV7-8 and TRBJ2-2; 9 bases align to TRBD2. Per the germline V gene, CDR1 is SGHVS and CDR2 is FQNEAQ. This CDR3 is 15 amino acids long. The V gene end was trimmed by 5 bases and the J gene end by 0 bases; junction bases not matched to a gene: 1.